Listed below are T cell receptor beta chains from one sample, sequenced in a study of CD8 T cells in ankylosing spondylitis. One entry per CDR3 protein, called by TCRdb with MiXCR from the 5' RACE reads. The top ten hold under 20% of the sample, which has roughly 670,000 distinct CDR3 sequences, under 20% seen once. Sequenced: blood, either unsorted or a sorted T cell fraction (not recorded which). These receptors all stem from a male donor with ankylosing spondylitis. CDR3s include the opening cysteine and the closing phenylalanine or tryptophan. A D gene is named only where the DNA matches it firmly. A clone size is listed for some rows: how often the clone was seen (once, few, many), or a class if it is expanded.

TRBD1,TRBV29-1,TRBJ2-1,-,CSVKGGPSRNEQFF,TGCAGCGTCAAAGGGGGCCCTAGTCGTAATGAGCAGTTCTTC
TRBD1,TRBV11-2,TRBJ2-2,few,CASSPRTGLLDPNTGELFF,TGTGCCAGCAGCCCGAGGACAGGGCTGTTAGACCCAAACACCGGGGAGCTGTTTTTT
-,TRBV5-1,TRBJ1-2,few,CASRLFQSDYGYTF,TGCGCCAGCAGACTATTCCAGTCAGACTATGGCTACACCTTC
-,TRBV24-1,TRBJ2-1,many,CATSDAGTDEQFF,TGTGCCACCAGTGATGCAGGGACCGATGAGCAGTTCTTC
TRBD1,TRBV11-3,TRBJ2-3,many,CASSFGQGGTDTQYF,TGTGCCAGCAGCTTCGGACAGGGGGGAACAGATACGCAGTATTTT
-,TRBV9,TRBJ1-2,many,CASSVEASVYGYTF,TGTGCCAGCAGCGTAGAGGCGTCGGTGTATGGCTACACCTTC
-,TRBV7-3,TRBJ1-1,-,CASRLGGGTEAFF,TGTGCCAGCAGGCTCGGAGGGGGCACTGAAGCTTTCTTT
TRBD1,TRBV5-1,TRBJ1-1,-,CASTRDSQNTEAFF,TGCGCCAGCACGAGGGACAGTCAGAACACTGAAGCTTTCTTT
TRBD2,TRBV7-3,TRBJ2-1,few,CASSTHVRTSGEQFF,TGTGCCAGCAGCACGCACGTTCGGACTAGCGGAGAGCAGTTCTTC
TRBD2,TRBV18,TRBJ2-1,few,CASSPPSRETGLTSGSRYNEQFF,TGTGCCAGCTCACCACCTTCCCGGGAGACAGGCCTTACTAGCGGGAGTCGGTACAATGAGCAGTTCTTC
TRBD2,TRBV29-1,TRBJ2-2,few,CSVEVPGLAGIFTGELFF,TGCAGCGTTGAGGTCCCAGGACTAGCGGGGATCTTCACCGGGGAGCTGTTTTTT
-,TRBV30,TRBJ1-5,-,CAWNLASRPQHF,TGTGCCTGGAATCTGGCGTCTAGGCCCCAGCATTTT
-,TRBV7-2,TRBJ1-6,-,CASSLVPSSYNSPLHF,TGTGCCAGCAGCTTAGTACCCAGCTCCTATAATTCACCCCTCCACTTT
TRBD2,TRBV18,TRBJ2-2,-,CASSPTSGRSTGELFF,TGTGCCAGCTCACCCACTAGCGGGAGGTCCACCGGGGAGCTGTTTTTT
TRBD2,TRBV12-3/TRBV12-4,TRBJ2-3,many,CASGEGLETSGTDTQYF,TGTGCCAGCGGTGAAGGTCTGGAAACTAGCGGCACAGATACGCAGTATTTT
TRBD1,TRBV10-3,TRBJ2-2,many,CAISGTGNTGELFF,TGTGCCATCAGTGGGACAGGGAACACCGGGGAGCTGTTTTTT
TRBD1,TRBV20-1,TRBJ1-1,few,CSARGDRGVNTEAFF,TGCAGTGCTAGAGGGGACAGGGGCGTGAACACTGAAGCTTTCTTT
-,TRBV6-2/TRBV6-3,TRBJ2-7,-,CASSYGSFYEQYF,TGTGCCAGCAGTTACGGGAGCTTTTACGAGCAGTACTTC
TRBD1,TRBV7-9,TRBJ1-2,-,CASIPGQGTYGYTF,TGTGCCAGCATCCCGGGACAGGGAACCTATGGCTACACCTTC
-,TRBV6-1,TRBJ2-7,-,CASSDRGIDEQYF,TGTGCCAGCAGTGACAGGGGAATCGACGAGCAGTACTTC
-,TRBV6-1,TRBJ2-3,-,CASTKTSTPYEADTQYF,TGTGCCAGCACAAAGACGTCCACGCCTTACGAGGCAGATACGCAGTATTTT
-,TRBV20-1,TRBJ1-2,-,CSAKERETNYGYTF,TGCAGTGCGAAAGAGAGGGAAACTAACTATGGCTACACCTTC
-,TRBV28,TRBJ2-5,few,CASNTYGEYETQYF,TGTGCCAGCAATACCTATGGGGAGTACGAGACCCAGTACTTC
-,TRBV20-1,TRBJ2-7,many,CSARHPGGGVSYEQYF,TGCAGTGCTAGGCACCCAGGAGGGGGCGTTTCCTACGAGCAGTACTTC
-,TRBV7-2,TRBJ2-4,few,CASSPDRTRGKNIQYF,TGTGCCAGCAGCCCCGACAGGACCAGGGGCAAAAACATTCAGTACTTC
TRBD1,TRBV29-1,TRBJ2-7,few,CSVARDRGSYEQYF,TGCAGCGTTGCCCGGGACAGGGGCTCCTACGAGCAGTACTTC
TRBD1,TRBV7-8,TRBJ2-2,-,CASSLPQGWTGELFF,TGTGCCAGCAGCTTACCACAGGGGTGGACCGGGGAGCTGTTTTTT
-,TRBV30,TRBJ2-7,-,CAWKLGAHIWDEQYF,TGTGCCTGGAAGCTCGGGGCCCATATTTGGGACGAGCAGTACTTC
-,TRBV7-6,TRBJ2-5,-,CASSLSDPQETQYF,TGTGCCAGCAGCTTAAGTGACCCCCAAGAGACCCAGTACTTC
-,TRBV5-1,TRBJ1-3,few,CASSSGDGPSGNTIYF,TGCGCCAGCAGCTCCGGAGATGGGCCCTCTGGAAACACCATATATTTT
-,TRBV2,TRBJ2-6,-,CASGGLDRVSGANVLTF,TGTGCCAGCGGTGGTCTCGACAGAGTCTCTGGGGCCAACGTCCTGACTTTC
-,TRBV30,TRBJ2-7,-,CAWSVLQGPYEQYF,TGTGCCTGGAGTGTACTTCAGGGGCCCTACGAGCAGTACTTC
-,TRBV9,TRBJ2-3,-,CASSVSAGSTDTQYF,TGTGCCAGCAGCGTGTCCGCGGGGAGCACAGATACGCAGTATTTT
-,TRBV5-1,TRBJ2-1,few,CASSETTGLSSYNEQFF,TGCGCCAGCAGTGAAACAACAGGCCTCAGCTCCTACAATGAGCAGTTCTTC
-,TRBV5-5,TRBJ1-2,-,CASSLAAGDGYTF,TGTGCCAGCAGCTTGGCCGCGGGGGATGGCTACACCTTC
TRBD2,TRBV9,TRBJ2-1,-,CASSGGPSGGVNEQFF,TGTGCCAGCAGCGGAGGTCCTAGCGGGGGGGTTAATGAGCAGTTCTTC
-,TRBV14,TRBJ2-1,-,CASSTKGHAAEQFF,TGTGCCAGCAGCACCAAGGGACATGCGGCTGAGCAGTTCTTC
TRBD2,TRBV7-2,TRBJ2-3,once,CASSSNSGLAGGQDTQYF,TGTGCCAGCAGCTCGAATTCGGGACTAGCGGGTGGACAGGATACGCAGTATTTT
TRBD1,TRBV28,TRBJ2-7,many,CASSFMGQGLTQYF,TGTGCCAGCAGTTTTATGGGACAGGGCCTTACGCAGTACTTC
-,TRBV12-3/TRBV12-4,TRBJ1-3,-,CASNRVNTIYF,TGTGCCAGCAATCGGGTAAACACCATATATTTT
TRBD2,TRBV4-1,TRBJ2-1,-,CASSRLPGLAANEQFF,TGCGCCAGCAGCCGGCTGCCGGGACTAGCGGCCAATGAGCAGTTCTTC
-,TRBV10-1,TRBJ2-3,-,CASSDLGKLTSTDTQYF,TGCGCCAGCAGTGACCTCGGAAAGCTTACTAGCACAGATACGCAGTATTTT
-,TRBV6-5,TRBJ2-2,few,CASSYTRNTGELFF,TGTGCCAGCAGTTATACTAGGAACACCGGGGAGCTGTTTTTT
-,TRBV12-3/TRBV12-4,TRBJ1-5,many,CASSLGLSNQPQHF,TGTGCCAGCAGTTTGGGTCTTAGCAATCAGCCCCAGCATTTT
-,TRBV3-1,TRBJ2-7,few,CASSQGFSEQYF,TGTGCCAGCAGCCAAGGTTTTTCCGAGCAGTACTTC
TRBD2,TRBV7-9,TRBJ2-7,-,CASTILAGGPGEQYF,TGTGCCAGCACCATACTAGCGGGAGGGCCGGGGGAGCAGTACTTC
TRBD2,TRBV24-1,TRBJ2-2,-,CATSDLRSGGNTGELFF,TGTGCCACCAGTGATTTGCGGAGCGGGGGTAACACCGGGGAGCTGTTTTTT
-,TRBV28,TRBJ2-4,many,CASSRPLETLAKNIQYF,TGTGCCAGCAGCCGCCCACTTGAAACCTTAGCCAAAAACATTCAGTACTTC
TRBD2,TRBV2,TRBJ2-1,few,CASQTGGRSYNEQFF,TGTGCCAGCCAAACGGGGGGTAGGTCCTACAATGAGCAGTTCTTC